This is a list of T cell receptor beta chains from one sample in a study of CD8+ T cells in alopecia areata. Generated by immunoSEQ multiplex PCR, the TCRdb table keeps only in-frame clones and is missing some. The top ten clones hold more than 0.95% of a sample with a few hundred thousand clones, under 70% of them seen once. The sample here was CD4+ T cells sorted from blood, taken at week 44, from a patient treated with tofacitinib. Receptors were obtained from a human donor with alopecia areata. Both conserved end residues are part of each CDR3. A D gene is named only where the DNA matches it firmly. The size entry is marked missing in some rows and otherwise reads once, few, many or a size class.

>TRBV30|TRBJ2-2|TRBD2|NA
CAWSVYGGAGELFF
TGTGCCTGGAGTGTATACGGGGGGGCCGGGGAGCTGTTTTTT
>TRBV9|TRBJ2-2|NA|NA
CASSVGGTGELFF
TGTGCCAGCAGCGTAGGGGGAACCGGGGAGCTGTTTTTT
>TRBV29-1|TRBJ1-5|TRBD1|NA
CSVREFQGDNQPQHF
TGCAGCGTCCGCGAATTTCAGGGGGACAATCAGCCCCAGCATTTT
>TRBV27|TRBJ2-2|TRBD1|NA
CASRTIQGAMNTGELFF
TGTGCCAGCAGGACCATACAGGGGGCGATGAACACCGGGGAGCTGTTTTTT
>TRBV5-1|TRBJ2-4|NA|NA
CASSLDGGRANIQYF
TGCGCCAGCAGCTTGGATGGAGGGAGAGCGAACATTCAGTACTTC
>TRBV7-9|TRBJ1-2|NA|NA
CASSLEQGAANGYTF
TGTGCCAGCAGCTTAGAACAGGGAGCAGCGAATGGCTACACCTTC
>TRBV5-1|TRBJ2-5|NA|few
CASSLGIETQYF
TGCGCCAGCAGCTTGGGAATAGAGACCCAGTACTTC
>TRBV11-2|TRBJ1-6|NA|NA
CASSVRGTRNNSPLHF
TGTGCCAGCAGCGTGCGAGGGACAAGGAATAATTCACCCCTCCACTTT
>TRBV30|TRBJ1-6|NA|NA
CACRASTFYNSPLHF
TGTGCCTGCCGGGCTTCCACCTTCTATAATTCACCCCTCCACTTT
>TRBV29-1|TRBJ2-7|NA|NA
CSVDRGSEQYF
TGCAGCGTTGACAGGGGAAGCGAGCAGTACTTC
>TRBV30|TRBJ2-1|NA|NA
CAWSVGSPSSYNEQFF
TGTGCCTGGAGTGTAGGATCCCCGAGCTCCTACAATGAGCAGTTCTTC
>TRBV9|TRBJ1-2|TRBD1|NA
CASSVSDRDYGYTF
TGTGCCAGCAGCGTATCAGACAGGGACTATGGCTACACCTTC
>TRBV14|TRBJ1-6|NA|NA
CASSQVFTNSPLHF
TGTGCCAGCAGCCAAGTGTTTACTAATTCACCCCTCCACTTT
>TRBV19|TRBJ1-2|TRBD1|NA
CASSPQDRVGYTF
TGTGCCAGTAGTCCCCAGGACAGGGTTGGCTACACCTTC
>TRBV4-3|TRBJ2-1|TRBD2|NA
CASSLSGGVGNEQFF
TGCGCCAGCAGCCTTAGCGGGGGGGTTGGCAATGAGCAGTTCTTC
>TRBV5-6|TRBJ2-5|NA|few
CASSLSRGQETQYF
TGTGCCAGCAGCTTGTCTAGGGGGCAAGAGACCCAGTACTTC
>TRBV2|TRBJ2-1|TRBD1|NA
CASSEAGGPTYNEQFF
TGTGCCAGCAGTGAAGCAGGGGGCCCTACCTACAATGAGCAGTTCTTC
>TRBV4-2|TRBJ2-5|TRBD2|NA
CASSLSGTSSPEETQYF
TGTGCCAGCAGCCTTAGTGGGACTAGCTCACCAGAAGAGACCCAGTACTTC
>TRBV7-2|TRBJ2-1|TRBD2|few
CASSLSGGAYNEQFF
TGTGCCAGCAGCTTAAGCGGGGGGGCGTACAATGAGCAGTTCTTC
>TRBV6-5|TRBJ2-2|NA|NA
CASSLGGPTGELFF
TGTGCCAGCAGTCTCGGGGGACCCACCGGGGAGCTGTTTTTT
>TRBV5-1|TRBJ1-2|NA|NA
CASSPEAGVHGYTF
TGCGCCAGCAGCCCCGAGGCAGGGGTTCATGGCTACACCTTC
>TRBV5-1|TRBJ2-7|TRBD1|few
CASSLLSTGGDEQYF
TGCGCCAGCAGTTTGCTTTCGACAGGGGGGGACGAGCAGTACTTC
>TRBV25-1|TRBJ1-4|NA|NA
CASSGYRVGGNEKLFF
TGTGCCAGCAGTGGGTACAGGGTTGGTGGTAATGAAAAACTGTTTTTT
>TRBV6-5|TRBJ1-6|NA|NA
CASSPANNSPLHF
TGTGCCAGCAGCCCTGCGAATAATTCACCCCTCCACTTT
>TRBV5-1|TRBJ1-5|NA|NA
CASSLGDTQPQHF
TGCGCCAGCAGCTTAGGGGATACTCAGCCCCAGCATTTT
>TRBV25-1|TRBJ1-5|NA|NA
CASSQGSLQPQHF
TGTGCCAGCAGTCAGGGTTCACTTCAGCCCCAGCATTTT
>TRBV11-2|TRBJ2-5|NA|NA
CASSLEGPPRETQYF
TGTGCCAGCAGCTTAGAGGGTCCTCCTCGGGAGACCCAGTACTTC
>TRBV7-3|TRBJ2-1|NA|NA
CASSPGRGSSYNEQFF
TGTGCCAGCAGCCCCGGCCGAGGGAGCTCCTACAATGAGCAGTTCTTC
>TRBV30|TRBJ1-1|NA|NA
CAWSVRGGSKAFF
TGTGCCTGGAGTGTACGAGGGGGGTCTAAAGCTTTCTTT
>TRBV20-1|TRBJ2-7|NA|NA
CSARVAAEQYF
TGCAGTGCTAGGGTGGCCGCCGAGCAGTACTTC
>TRBV5-1|TRBJ2-3|TRBD1|NA
CASSPSGTGVDTQYF
TGCGCCAGCAGCCCCTCTGGGACAGGGGTCGATACGCAGTATTTT
>TRBV15|TRBJ1-5|NA|NA
CATSRDWGSNQPQHF
TGTGCCACCAGCAGAGATTGGGGGAGCAATCAGCCCCAGCATTTT
>TRBV6-5|TRBJ2-7|NA|NA
CASKDSRYEQYF
TGTGCCAGCAAGGACAGTAGATACGAGCAGTACTTC
>TRBV7-2|TRBJ2-7|TRBD1|NA
CASSLSQGATGEQYF
TGTGCCAGCAGCTTATCGCAGGGGGCGACCGGCGAGCAGTACTTC
>TRBV5-4|TRBJ2-3|NA|few
CASSLMSDTQYF
TGTGCCAGCAGCTTGATGTCAGATACGCAGTATTTT
>TRBV9|TRBJ1-6|TRBD1|once
CASSALGTGGHSPLHF
TGTGCCAGCAGCGCCCTCGGGACAGGGGGCCATTCACCCCTCCACTTT
>TRBV7-8|TRBJ1-6|TRBD1|NA
CASSHGTGDNSPLHF
TGTGCCAGCAGCCACGGGACAGGCGATAATTCACCCCTCCACTTT
>TRBV14|TRBJ1-3|NA|NA
CASSHTGFISSGNTIYF
TGTGCCAGCAGCCACACAGGGTTTATCAGCTCTGGAAACACCATATATTTT
>TRBV5-5|TRBJ2-1|NA|medium-sized
CASSLRPYNEQFF
TGTGCCAGCAGCTTGCGTCCATACAATGAGCAGTTCTTC
>TRBV29-1|TRBJ2-5|NA|NA
CSSKSSVGRETQYF
TGCAGTAGCAAGAGCTCCGTGGGGAGAGAGACCCAGTACTTC
>TRBV29-1|TRBJ2-3|NA|NA
CSVRIKLTDTQYF
TGCAGCGTTCGCATCAAGCTAACAGATACGCAGTATTTT
>TRBV27|TRBJ1-2|NA|NA
CASSPMRSNYGYTF
TGTGCCAGCAGTCCGATGAGATCTAACTATGGCTACACCTTC
>TRBV5-1|TRBJ2-5|NA|NA
CASSLEPMETQYF
TGCGCCAGCAGCTTGGAACCTATGGAGACCCAGTACTTC
>TRBV6-1|TRBJ2-7|NA|NA
CASSPSRTQYF
TGTGCCAGCAGTCCTTCCCGAACTCAGTACTTC
>TRBV29-1|TRBJ2-7|TRBD1|NA
CSGQGFDEQYF
TGCAGCGGACAGGGCTTCGACGAGCAGTACTTC
>TRBV15|TRBJ1-1|TRBD1|NA
CATSRDRQGEAFF
TGTGCCACCAGCAGAGATAGACAGGGGGAAGCTTTCTTT
>TRBV7-2|TRBJ1-4|NA|NA
CASSLGLSPEKLFF
TGTGCCAGCAGCTTAGGGCTCTCTCCAGAGAAACTGTTTTTT
>TRBV7-2|TRBJ2-2|TRBD1|medium-sized
CASSQTGWGTGELFF
TGTGCCAGCAGCCAGACAGGGTGGGGTACCGGGGAGCTGTTTTTT
>TRBV7-9|TRBJ1-1|TRBD1|few
CASSHSGGTEAFF
TGTGCCAGCAGCCATTCAGGGGGCACTGAAGCTTTCTTT
>TRBV6-1|TRBJ2-2|NA|few
CASRANTGELFF
TGTGCCAGCAGAGCGAACACCGGGGAGCTGTTTTTT
>TRBV27|TRBJ2-1|NA|NA
CASSLYRDFSYNEQFF
TGTGCCAGCAGTCTTTACAGGGATTTCTCCTACAATGAGCAGTTCTTC
>TRBV20-1|TRBJ1-2|NA|NA
CSARGQGPYTF
TGCAGTGCTAGAGGGCAGGGTCCGTACACCTTC